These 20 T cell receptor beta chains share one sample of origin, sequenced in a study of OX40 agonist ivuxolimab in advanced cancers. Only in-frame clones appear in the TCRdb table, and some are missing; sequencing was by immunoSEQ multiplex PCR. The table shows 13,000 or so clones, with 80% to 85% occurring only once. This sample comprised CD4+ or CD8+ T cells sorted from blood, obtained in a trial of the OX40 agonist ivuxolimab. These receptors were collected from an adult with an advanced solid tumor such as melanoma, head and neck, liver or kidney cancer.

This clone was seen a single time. The CDR3 DNA reads TGTGCCTGGGGCACCTACGAGCAGTACTTC. Amino acids: CAWGTYEQYF. The gene calls are TRBV30 and TRBJ2-7, with D uncertain. The germline CDR1 and CDR2 sequences are GTSNPN and SVGIG (reference sequence). Trimming left V 5 bases short and J 2 bases short, with 4 bases between. This CDR3 has 10 residues.

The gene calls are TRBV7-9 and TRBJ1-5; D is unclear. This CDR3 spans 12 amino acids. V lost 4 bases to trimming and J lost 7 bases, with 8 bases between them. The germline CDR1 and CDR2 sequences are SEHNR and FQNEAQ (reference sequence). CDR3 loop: CASSSGRQPQHF. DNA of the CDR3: TGTGCCAGCAGCTCGGGGAGGCAGCCCCAGCATTTT. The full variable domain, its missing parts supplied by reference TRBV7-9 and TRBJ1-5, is DTGVSQNPRHKITKRGQNVTFRCDPISEHNRLYWYRQTLGQGPEFLTYFQNEAQLEKSRLLSDRFSAERPKGSFSTLEIQRTEQGDSAMYLCASSSGRQPQHFGDGTRLSIL.

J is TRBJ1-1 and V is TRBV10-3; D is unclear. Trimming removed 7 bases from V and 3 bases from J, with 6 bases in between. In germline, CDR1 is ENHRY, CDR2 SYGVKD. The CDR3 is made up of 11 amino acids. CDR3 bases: TGTGCCATCAAGGAGGACACTGAAGCTTTCTTT. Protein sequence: CAIKEDTEAFF.

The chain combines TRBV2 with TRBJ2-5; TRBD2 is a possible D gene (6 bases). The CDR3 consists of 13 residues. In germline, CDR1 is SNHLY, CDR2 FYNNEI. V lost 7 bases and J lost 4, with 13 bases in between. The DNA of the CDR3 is TGTGCCAGCATCGCACCCGGGGGAGAGACCCAGTACTTC. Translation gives CASIAPGGETQYF.

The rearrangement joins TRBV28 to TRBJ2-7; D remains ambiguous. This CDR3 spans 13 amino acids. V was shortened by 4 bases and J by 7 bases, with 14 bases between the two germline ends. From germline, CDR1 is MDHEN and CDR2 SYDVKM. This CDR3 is CASSYSPSREQYF. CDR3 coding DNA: TGTGCCAGCAGTTACTCCCCCTCCAGGGAGCAGTACTTC.

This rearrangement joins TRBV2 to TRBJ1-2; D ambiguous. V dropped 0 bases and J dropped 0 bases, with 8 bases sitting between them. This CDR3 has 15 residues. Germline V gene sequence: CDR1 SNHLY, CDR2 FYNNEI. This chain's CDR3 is CASSEALATNYGYTF. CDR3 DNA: TGTGCCAGCAGTGAAGCGCTTGCCACTAACTATGGCTACACCTTC.

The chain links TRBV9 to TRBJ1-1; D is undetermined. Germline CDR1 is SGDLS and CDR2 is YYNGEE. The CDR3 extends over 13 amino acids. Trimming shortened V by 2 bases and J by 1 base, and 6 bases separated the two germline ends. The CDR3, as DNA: TGTGCCAGCAGCGTCGACAAGAACACTGAAGCTTTCTTT. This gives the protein CASSVDKNTEAFF.

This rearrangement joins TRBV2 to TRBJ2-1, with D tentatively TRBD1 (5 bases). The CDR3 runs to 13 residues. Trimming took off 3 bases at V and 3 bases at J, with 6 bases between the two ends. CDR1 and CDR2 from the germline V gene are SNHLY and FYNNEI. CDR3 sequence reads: CASSDTGYNEQFF. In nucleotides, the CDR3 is TGTGCCAGCAGTGACACAGGCTACAATGAGCAGTTCTTC.

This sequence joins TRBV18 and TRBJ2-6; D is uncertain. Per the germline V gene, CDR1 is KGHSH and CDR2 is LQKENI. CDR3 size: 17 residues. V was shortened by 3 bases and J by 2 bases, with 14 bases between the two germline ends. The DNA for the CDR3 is TGTGCCAGCTCACCGACGGAACCTAAACCTGGGGCCAACGTCCTGACTTTC. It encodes CASSPTEPKPGANVLTF.

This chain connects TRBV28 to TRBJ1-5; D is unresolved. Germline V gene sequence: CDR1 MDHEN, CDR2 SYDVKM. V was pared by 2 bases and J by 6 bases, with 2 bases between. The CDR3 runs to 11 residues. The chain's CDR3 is CASSLGQPQHF. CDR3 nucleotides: TGTGCCAGCAGTTTAGGTCAGCCCCAGCATTTT.

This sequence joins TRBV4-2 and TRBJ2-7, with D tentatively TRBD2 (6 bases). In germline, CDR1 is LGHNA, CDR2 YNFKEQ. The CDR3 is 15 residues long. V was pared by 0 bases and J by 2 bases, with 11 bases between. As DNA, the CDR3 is TGTGCCAGCAGCCAAGACCCGGGAGTGACCTACGAGCAGTACTTC. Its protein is CASSQDPGVTYEQYF.

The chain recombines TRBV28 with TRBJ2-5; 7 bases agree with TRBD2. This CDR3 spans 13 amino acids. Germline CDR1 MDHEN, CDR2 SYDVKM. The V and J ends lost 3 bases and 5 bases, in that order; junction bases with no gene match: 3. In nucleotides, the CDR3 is TGTGCCAGCAGTTTGCCAGCGGGGGAGACCCAGTACTTC. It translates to CASSLPAGETQYF. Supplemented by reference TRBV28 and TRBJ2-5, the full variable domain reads DVKVTQSSRYLVKRTGEKVFLECVQDMDHENMFWYRQDPGLGLRLIYFSYDVKMKEKGDIPEGYSVSREKKERFSLILESASTNQTSMYLCASSLPAGETQYFGPGTRLLVL.

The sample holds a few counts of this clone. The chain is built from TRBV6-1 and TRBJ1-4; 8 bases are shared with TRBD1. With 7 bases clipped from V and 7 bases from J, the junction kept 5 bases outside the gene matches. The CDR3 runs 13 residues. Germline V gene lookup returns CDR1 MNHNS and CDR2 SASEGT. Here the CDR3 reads CASNGQGFEKLFF. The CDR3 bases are TGTGCCAGCAATGGACAGGGATTTGAAAAACTGTTTTTT.

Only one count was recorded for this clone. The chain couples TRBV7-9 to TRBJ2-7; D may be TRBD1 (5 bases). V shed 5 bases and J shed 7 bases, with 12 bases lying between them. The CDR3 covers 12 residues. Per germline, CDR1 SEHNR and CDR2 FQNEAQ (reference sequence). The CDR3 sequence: CASSHRRGEQYF. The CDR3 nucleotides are TGTGCCAGCAGCCATAGAAGGGGTGAGCAGTACTTC.

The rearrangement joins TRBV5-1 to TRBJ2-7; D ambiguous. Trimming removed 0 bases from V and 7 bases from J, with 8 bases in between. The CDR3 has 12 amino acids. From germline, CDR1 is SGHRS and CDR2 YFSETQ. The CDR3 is CASSLAFQEQYF. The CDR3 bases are TGCGCCAGCAGCTTGGCCTTCCAAGAGCAGTACTTC.

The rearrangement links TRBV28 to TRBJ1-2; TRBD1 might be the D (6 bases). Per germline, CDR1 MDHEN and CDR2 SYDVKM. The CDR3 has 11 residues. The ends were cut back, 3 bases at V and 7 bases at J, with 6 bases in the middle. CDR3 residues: CASSFRGGYTF. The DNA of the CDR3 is TGTGCCAGCAGTTTCAGGGGTGGCTACACCTTC.

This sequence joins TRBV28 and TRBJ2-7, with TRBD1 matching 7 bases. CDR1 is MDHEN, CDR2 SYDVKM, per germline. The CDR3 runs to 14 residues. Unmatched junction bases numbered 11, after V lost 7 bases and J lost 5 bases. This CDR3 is CASTETGLFDEQYF. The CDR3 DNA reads TGTGCCAGCACCGAGACAGGGCTGTTTGACGAGCAGTACTTC. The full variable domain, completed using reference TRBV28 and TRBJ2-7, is DVKVTQSSRYLVKRTGEKVFLECVQDMDHENMFWYRQDPGLGLRLIYFSYDVKMKEKGDIPEGYSVSREKKERFSLILESASTNQTSMYLCASTETGLFDEQYFGPGTRLTVT.

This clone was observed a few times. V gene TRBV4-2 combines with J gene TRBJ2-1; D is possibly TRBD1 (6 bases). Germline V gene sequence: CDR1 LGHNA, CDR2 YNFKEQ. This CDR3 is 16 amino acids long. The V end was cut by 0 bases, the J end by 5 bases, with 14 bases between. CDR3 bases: TGTGCCAGCAGCCAAGAGGGGGCAGGGGCAAACAATGAGCAGTTCTTC. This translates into CASSQEGAGANNEQFF.

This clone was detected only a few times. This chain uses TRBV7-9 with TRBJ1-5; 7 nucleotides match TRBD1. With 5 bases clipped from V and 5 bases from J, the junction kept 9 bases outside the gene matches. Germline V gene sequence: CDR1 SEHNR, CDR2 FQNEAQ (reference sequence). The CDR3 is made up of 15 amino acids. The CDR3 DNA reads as TGTGCCAGCAGCGCTCCAGGGGGATGGGATCAGCCCCAGCATTTT. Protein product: CASSAPGGWDQPQHF.

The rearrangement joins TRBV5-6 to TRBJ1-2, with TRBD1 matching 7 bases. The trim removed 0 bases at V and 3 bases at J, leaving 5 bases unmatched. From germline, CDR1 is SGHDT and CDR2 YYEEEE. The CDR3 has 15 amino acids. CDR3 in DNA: TGTGCCAGCAGCTTGGCCCGGGACAGATACTATGGCTACACCTTC. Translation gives CASSLARDRYYGYTF. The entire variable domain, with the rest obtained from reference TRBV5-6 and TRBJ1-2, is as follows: DAGVTQSPTHLIKTRGQQVTLRCSPKSGHDTVSWYQQALGQGPQFIFQYYEEEERQRGNFPDRFSGHQFPNYSSELNVNALLLGDSALYLCASSLARDRYYGYTFGSGTRLTVV.